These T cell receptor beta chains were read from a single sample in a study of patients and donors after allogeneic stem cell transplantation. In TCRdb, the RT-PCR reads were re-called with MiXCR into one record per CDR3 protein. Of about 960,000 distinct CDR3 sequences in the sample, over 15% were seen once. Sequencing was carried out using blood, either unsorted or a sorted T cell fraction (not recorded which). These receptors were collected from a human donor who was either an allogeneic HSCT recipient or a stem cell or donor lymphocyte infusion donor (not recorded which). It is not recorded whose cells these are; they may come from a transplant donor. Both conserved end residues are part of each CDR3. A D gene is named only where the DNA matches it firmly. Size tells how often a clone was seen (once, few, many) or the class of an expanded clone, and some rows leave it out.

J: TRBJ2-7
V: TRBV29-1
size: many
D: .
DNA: TGCAGCGGCGGGACATTAAACGACGAGCAGTACTTC
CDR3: CSGGTLNDEQYF

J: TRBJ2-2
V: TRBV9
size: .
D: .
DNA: TGTGCCAGCAGCCTGGGGGGAGGGGGCACCGGGGAGCTGTTTTTT
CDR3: CASSLGGGGTGELFF

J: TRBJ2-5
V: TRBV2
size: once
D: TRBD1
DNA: TGTGCCAGCAGTGAAGGGGACAGCAAAAAAAGAAAAAAAGAGACCCAGTACTTC
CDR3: CASSEGDSKKRKKETQYF

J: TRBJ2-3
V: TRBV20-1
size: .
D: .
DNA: TGCAGTGCCCCCCGGCCAGGGCGGGGAGAAGATACGCAGTATTTT
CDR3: CSAPRPGRGEDTQYF

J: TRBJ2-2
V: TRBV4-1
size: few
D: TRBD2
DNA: TGCGCCAGCAGCCCTCGACTAGCGGGGGCCGGTGGGGGTAACACCGGGGAGCTGTTTTTT
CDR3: CASSPRLAGAGGGNTGELFF

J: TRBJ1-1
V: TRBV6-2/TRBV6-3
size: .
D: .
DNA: TGTGCCAGCAGTTACTCTCGTGCGGGAGGGAACACTGAAGCTTTCTTT
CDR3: CASSYSRAGGNTEAFF

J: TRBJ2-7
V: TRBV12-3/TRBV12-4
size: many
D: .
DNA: TGTGCCAGCAGTCCGACCTCCTACGAGCAGTACTTC
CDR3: CASSPTSYEQYF

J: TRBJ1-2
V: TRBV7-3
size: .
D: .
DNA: TGTGCCAGCAGCCCGTACCCCTTTGATGGCTACACCTTC
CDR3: CASSPYPFDGYTF

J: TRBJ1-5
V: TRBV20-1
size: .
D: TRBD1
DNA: TGCAGTGCTAGAATAACCCCGGGACAGGGATCGCAGCCCCAGCATTTT
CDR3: CSARITPGQGSQPQHF

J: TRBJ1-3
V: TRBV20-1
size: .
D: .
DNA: TGCAGTGCTGGAGGTGTCGGCTCTGGAAACACCATATATTTT
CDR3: CSAGGVGSGNTIYF

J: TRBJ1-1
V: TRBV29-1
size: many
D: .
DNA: TGCAGCGTTGAAGGATTAAGCACTGAAGCTTTCTTT
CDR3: CSVEGLSTEAFF

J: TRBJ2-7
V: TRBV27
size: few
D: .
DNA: TGTGCCAGCAGTTTCGGAAATCTCGACGGCTCCTACGAGCAGTACTTC
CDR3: CASSFGNLDGSYEQYF

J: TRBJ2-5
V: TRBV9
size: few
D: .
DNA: TGTGCCAGCAGCGTAGGGACCGGTTCGAAGGCTCAGAGGACCCAGTACTTC
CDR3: CASSVGTGSKAQRTQYF

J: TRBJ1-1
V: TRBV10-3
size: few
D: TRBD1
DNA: TGTGCCATCCAGGGACAGGGAAGAGCCACTGAAGCTTTCTTT
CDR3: CAIQGQGRATEAFF

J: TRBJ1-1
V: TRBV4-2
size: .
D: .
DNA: TGTGCCAGCAGCCGGTTAGACGCCCGGAGCCCTGAAGCTTTCTTT
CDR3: CASSRLDARSPEAFF

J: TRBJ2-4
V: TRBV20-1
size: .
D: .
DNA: TGCAGTGCTCACCACGGGAGTTCCGAAAACATTCAGTACTTC
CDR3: CSAHHGSSENIQYF

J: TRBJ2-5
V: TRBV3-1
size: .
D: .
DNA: TGTGCCAGCAGCCAGGGACTTTTACTCCAAGAGACCCAGTACTTC
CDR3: CASSQGLLLQETQYF

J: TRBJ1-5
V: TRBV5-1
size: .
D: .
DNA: TGCGCCAGCAGCTTGTTCGGGACACCCAATCAGCCCCAGCATTTT
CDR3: CASSLFGTPNQPQHF

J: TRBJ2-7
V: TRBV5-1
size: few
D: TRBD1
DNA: TGCGCCAGCAGCAGAGAAAACAGGGGGCTCGAGCAGTACTTC
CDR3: CASSRENRGLEQYF

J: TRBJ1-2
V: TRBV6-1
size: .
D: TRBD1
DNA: TGTGCCAGCAGTGAATTCTCGGGACAGCTAATTAACTATGGCTACACCTTC
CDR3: CASSEFSGQLINYGYTF

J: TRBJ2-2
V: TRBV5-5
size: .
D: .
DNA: TGTGCCAGCAGCTTTAGACTAGCGAACACCGGGGAGCTGTTTTTT
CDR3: CASSFRLANTGELFF

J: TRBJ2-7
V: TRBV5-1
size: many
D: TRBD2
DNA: TGCGCCAGCAGCGTTGCTAGCGGAGGGGTTTCCTACGAGCAGTACTTC
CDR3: CASSVASGGVSYEQYF

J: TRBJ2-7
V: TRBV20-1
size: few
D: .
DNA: TGCAGTGCCCGACTGATACGGGACGAGCAGTACTTC
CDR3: CSARLIRDEQYF

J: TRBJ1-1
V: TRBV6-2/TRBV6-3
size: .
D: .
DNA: TGTGCCAGCAGCTACCGGGCCGGGGAGGGCACTGAAGCTTTCTTT
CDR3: CASSYRAGEGTEAFF

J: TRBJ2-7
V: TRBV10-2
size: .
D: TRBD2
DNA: TGCGCCAGCAGTGAGCCCCCGGGACTAGCGGGATTGCATTACGAGCAGTACTTC
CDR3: CASSEPPGLAGLHYEQYF

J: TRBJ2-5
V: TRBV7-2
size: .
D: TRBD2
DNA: TGTGCCAGCAGCCCCTGGGGGAGGGACGAGACCCAGTACTTC
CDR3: CASSPWGRDETQYF

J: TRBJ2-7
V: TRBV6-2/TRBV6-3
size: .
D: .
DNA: TGTGCCAGCAGTTACCGGGTACCAGCCTACGAGCAGTACTTC
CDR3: CASSYRVPAYEQYF

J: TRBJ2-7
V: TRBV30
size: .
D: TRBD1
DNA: TGTGCCTGGAGTGTCACAGGGGGCGCATCTGGGGAGCAGTACTTC
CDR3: CAWSVTGGASGEQYF

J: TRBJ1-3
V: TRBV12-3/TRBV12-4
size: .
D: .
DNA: TGTGCCAGCAGATCCATTACCTCTGGAAACACCATATATTTT
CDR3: CASRSITSGNTIYF

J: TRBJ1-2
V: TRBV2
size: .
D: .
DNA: TGTGCCAGCAGATCCGGAGGCTACACCTTC
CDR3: CASRSGGYTF

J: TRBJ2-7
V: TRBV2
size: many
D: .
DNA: TGTGCCAGCAGTTTCTACGAGCAGTACTTC
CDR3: CASSFYEQYF

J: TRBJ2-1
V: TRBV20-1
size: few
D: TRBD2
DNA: TGCAGTGCCCAGACTAGCGGGAGGAGTAGTGAGCAGTTCTTC
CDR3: CSAQTSGRSSEQFF

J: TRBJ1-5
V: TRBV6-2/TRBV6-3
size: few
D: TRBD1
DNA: TGTGCCAGCAGCCACGGGACAGGGGATAGGAAGCCCCAGCATTTT
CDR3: CASSHGTGDRKPQHF

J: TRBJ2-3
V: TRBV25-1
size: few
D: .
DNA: TGTGCCAGTCGGAGACAAGATACGCAGTATTTT
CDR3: CASRRQDTQYF

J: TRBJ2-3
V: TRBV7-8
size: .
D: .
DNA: TGTGCCAGCAGCTTACCCCAGACAGATACGCAGTATTTT
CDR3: CASSLPQTDTQYF

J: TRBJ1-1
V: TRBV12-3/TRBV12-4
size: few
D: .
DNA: TGTGCCAGCAGGCCCGGGGGGATGAACACTGAAGCTTTCTTT
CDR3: CASRPGGMNTEAFF